The entry below gives a single T cell receptor (beta chain) sequence along with its context. The data stem from a study of control samples from healthy donors and cancer patients. This table comes from immunoSEQ multiplex PCR, and its TCRdb copy is limited to in-frame clones, with some not included. This table has tens of thousands of clones, 83% appearing once. Sequenced material: blood. The clonotype comes from a man between 60 and 70 years old in good health.

The CDR3 region is CASRQTGVLEQYF. Here the CDR3 DNA reads TGTGCCAGCAGGCAAACGGGGGTTCTCGAGCAGTACTTC. The chain carries TRBV27 and TRBJ2-7; possibly TRBD2 for D (6 bases). The length of the CDR3 is 13 residues. V dropped 6 bases and J dropped 6 bases, with 15 bases sitting between them. The germline V gene has CDR1 MNHEY and CDR2 SMNVEV (reference sequence).